This T cell receptor (beta chain) comes out of a study of patients and donors after allogeneic stem cell transplantation. TCRdb recomputed calls from the RT-PCR reads with MiXCR, one row per CDR3 protein. This table has hundreds of thousands of distinct CDR3 sequences, roughly 17% appearing once. The germline CDR1 and CDR2 sequences are ENHRY and SYGVKD. The CDR3 totals 16 residues. V shed 7 bases and J 4 bases; nucleotides not matched to a gene: 14. The genes are TRBV10-3 and TRBJ1-2; 8 bases line up with TRBD1. The sample taken for sequencing was blood, either unsorted or a sorted T cell fraction (not recorded which). The origin of this receptor is a human donor who was either an allogeneic HSCT recipient or a stem cell or donor lymphocyte infusion donor (not recorded which). It is not recorded whose cells these are; they may come from a transplant donor. The CDR3 DNA sequence: TGTGCCATCACCGAGGCTGACAGGGGAGGGAGCTATGGCTACACCTTC. The encoded protein is CAITEADRGGSYGYTF.